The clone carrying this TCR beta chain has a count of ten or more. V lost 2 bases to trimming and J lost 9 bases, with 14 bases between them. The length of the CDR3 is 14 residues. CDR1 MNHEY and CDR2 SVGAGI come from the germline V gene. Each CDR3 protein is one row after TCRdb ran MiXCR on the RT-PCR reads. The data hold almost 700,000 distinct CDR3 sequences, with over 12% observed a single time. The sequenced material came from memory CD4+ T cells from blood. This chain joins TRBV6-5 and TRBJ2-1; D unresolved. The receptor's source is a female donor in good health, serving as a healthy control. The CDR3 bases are TGTGCCAGCAGTTACCTTGTGGGTACCGGTGAGCAGTTCTTC. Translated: CASSYLVGTGEQFF.